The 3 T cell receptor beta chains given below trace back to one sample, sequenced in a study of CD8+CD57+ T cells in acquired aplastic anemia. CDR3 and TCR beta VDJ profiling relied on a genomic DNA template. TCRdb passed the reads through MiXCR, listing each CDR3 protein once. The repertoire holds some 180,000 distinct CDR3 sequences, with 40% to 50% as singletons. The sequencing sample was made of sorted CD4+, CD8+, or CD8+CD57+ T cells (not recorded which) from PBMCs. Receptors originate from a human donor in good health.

The DNA for the CDR3 is TGCAGCGTTGAAGATCCAGGAGGCACCGGGGAGCTGTTTTTT. It codes for CSVEDPGGTGELFF. This chain joins TRBV29-1 and TRBJ2-2, with D perhaps TRBD2 (5 bases). Deletions cut 0 bases from V and 4 bases from J, with 9 bases between. Germline CDR1 is SQVTM and CDR2 is ANQGSEA. This CDR3 is 14 amino acids long.

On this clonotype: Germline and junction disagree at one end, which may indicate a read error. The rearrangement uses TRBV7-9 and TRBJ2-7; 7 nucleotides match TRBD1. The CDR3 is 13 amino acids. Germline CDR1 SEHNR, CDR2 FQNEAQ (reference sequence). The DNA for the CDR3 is TGTGCCAGCAGCTTACCCGGGACAGACGAGCGGTACTTC. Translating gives CASSLPGTDERYF.

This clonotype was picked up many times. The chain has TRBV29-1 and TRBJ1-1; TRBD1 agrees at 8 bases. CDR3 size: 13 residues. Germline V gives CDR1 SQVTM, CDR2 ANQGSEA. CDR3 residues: CTDTTGENTEAFF. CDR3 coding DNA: TGCACAGATACGACAGGGGAGAACACTGAAGCTTTCTTT.